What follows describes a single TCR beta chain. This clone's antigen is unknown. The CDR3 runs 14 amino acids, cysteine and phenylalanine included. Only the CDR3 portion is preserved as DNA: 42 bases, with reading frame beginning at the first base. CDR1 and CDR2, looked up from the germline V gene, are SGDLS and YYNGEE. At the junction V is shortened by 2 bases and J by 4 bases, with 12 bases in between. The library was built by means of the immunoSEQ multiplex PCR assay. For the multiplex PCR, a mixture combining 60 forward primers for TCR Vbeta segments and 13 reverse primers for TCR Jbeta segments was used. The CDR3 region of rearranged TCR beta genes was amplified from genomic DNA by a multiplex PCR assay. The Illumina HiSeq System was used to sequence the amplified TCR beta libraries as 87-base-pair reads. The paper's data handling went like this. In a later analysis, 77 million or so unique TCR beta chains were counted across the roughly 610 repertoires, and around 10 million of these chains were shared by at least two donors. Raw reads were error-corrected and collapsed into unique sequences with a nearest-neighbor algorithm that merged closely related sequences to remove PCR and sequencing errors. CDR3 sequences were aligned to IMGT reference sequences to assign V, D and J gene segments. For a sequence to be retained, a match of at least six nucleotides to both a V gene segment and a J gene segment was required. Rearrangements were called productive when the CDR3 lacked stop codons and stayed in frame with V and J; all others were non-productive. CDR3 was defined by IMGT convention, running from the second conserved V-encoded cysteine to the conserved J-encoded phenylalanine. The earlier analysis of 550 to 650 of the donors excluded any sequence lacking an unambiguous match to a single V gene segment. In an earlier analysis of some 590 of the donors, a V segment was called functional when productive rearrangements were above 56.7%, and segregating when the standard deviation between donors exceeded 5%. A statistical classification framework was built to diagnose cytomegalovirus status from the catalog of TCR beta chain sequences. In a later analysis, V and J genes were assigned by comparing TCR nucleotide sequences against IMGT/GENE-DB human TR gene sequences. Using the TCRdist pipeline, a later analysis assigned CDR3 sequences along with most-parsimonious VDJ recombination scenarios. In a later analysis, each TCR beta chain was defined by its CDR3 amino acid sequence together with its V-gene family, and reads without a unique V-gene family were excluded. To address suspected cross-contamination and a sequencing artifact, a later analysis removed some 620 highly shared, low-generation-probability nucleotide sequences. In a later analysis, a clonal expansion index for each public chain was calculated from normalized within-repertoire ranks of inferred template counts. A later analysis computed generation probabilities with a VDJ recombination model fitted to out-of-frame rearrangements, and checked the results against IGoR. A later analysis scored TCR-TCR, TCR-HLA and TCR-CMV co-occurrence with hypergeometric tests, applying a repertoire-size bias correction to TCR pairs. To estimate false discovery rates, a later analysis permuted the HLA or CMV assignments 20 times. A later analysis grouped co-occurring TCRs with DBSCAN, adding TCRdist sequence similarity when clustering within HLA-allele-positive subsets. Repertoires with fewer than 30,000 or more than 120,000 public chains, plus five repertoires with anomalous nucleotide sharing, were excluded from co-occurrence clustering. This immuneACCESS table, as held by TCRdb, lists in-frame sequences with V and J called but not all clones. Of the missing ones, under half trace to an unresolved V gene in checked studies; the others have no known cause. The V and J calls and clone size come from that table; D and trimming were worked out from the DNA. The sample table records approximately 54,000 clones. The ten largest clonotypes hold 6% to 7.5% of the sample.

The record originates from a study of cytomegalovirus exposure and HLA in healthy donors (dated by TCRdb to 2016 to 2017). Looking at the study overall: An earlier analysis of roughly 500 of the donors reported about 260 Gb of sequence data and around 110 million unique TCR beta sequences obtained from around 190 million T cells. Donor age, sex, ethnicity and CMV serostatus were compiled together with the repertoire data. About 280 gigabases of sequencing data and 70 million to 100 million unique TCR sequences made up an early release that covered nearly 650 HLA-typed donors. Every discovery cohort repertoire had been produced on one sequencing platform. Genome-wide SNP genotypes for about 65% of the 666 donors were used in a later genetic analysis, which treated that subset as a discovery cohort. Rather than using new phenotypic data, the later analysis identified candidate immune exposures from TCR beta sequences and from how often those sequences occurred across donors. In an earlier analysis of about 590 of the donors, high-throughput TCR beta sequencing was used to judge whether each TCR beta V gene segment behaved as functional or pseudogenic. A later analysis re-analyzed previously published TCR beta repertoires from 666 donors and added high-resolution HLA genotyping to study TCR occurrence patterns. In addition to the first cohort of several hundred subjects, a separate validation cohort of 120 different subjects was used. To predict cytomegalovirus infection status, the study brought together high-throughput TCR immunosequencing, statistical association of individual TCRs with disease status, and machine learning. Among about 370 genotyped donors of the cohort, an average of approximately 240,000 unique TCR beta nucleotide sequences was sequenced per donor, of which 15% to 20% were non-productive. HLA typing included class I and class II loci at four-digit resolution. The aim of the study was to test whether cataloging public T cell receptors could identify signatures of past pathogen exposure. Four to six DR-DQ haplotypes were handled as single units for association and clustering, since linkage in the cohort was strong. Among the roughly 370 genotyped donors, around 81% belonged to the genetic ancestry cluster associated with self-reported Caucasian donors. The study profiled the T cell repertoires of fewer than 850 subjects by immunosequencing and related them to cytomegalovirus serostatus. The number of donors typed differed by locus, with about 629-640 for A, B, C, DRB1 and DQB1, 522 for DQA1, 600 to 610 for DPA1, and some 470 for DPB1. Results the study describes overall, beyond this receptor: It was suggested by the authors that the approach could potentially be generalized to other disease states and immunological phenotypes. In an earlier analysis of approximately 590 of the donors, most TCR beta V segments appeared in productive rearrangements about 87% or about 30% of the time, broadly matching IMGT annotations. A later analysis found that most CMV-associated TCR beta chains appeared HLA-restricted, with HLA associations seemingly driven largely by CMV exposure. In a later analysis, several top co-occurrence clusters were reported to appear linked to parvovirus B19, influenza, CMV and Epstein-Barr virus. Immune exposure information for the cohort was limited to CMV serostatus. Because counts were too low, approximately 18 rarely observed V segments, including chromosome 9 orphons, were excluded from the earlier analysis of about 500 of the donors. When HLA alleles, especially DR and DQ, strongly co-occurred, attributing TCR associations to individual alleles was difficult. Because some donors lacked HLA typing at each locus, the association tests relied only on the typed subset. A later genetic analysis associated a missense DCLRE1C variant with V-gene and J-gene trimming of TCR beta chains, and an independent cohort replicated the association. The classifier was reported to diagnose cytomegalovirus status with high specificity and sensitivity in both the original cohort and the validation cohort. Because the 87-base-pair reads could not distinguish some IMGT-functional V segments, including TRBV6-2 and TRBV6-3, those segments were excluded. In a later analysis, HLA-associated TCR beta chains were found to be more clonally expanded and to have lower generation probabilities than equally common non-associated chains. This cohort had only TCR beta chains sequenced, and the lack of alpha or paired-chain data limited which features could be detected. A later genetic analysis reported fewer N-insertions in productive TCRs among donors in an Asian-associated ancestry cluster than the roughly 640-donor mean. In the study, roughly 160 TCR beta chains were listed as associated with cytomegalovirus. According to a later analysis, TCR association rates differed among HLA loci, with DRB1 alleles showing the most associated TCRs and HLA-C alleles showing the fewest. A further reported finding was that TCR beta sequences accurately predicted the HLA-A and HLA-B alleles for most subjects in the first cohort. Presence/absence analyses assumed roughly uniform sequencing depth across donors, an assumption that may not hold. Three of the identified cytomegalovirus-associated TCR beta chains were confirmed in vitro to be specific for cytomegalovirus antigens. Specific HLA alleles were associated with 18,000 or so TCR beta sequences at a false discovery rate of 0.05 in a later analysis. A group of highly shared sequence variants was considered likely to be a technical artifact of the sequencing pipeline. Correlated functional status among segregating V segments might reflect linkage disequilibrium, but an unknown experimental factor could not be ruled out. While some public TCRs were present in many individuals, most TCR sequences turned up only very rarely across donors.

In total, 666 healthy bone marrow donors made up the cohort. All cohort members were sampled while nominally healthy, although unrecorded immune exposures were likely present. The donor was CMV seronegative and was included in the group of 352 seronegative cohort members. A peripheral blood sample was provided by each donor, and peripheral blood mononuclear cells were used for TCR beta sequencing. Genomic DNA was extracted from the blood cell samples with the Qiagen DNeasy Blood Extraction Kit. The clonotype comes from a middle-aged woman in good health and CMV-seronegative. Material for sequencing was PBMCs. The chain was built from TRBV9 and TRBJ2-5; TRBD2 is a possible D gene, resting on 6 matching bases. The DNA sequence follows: TGTGCCAGCAGCGTTGGAGGGTGGGGAGAGACCCAGTACTTC. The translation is CASSVGGWGETQYF.